Below, 32 T cell receptor beta chains from the same sample are listed, as sequenced in a study of T cells in localized non-small cell lung cancer. The assay was immunoSEQ multiplex PCR, and TCRdb's table has in-frame clones only and misses some. The table lists tens of thousands of clones, about 78% of them singletons. The source material was PBMCs, sampled before any cancer treatment. These receptor sequences come from a woman aged 35-75 years with stage II lung adenocarcinoma.

The chain uses TRBV7-3 and TRBJ1-2; TRBD1 is a possible D gene (5 bases). The CDR3 is 14 residues long. From germline, CDR1 is SGHTA and CDR2 FQGTGA. V was shortened by 5 bases and J by 0 bases, with 10 bases between the two germline ends. This chain's CDR3 is CASSIGHSNYGYTF. The CDR3 DNA sequence: TGTGCCAGCAGCATTGGACACTCTAACTATGGCTACACCTTC.

This clone is medium-sized (0.01 to 0.1%) by share. This chain links TRBV29-1 with TRBJ1-1, with unresolved D. The ends were cut back, 4 bases at V and 1 base at J, with 7 bases in the middle. CDR1 is SQVTM and CDR2 is ANQGSEA in the germline V gene. CDR3 length: 12 residues. CDR3 loop: CSVVGENTEAFF. CDR3 nucleotide sequence: TGCAGCGTTGTGGGAGAGAACACTGAAGCTTTCTTT.

The chain joins TRBV2 to TRBJ1-5, with no clear D. CDR3 length equals 12 residues. Per germline, CDR1 SNHLY and CDR2 FYNNEI. With 7 bases removed from V and 4 bases from J, the gap between germline ends came to 8 bases. CDR3 nucleotide sequence: TGTGCCAGCATGGTGGCAAATCAGCCCCAGCATTTT. This gives the protein CASMVANQPQHF.

The V call is TRBV7-9, the J call TRBJ2-1; D possibly corresponds to TRBD1 (5 bases). V was pared by 5 bases and J by 4 bases, with 12 bases between. This CDR3 region has 14 residues. Germline V gene data show CDR1 as SEHNR and CDR2 as FQNEAQ (reference sequence). For the CDR3, the DNA is TGTGCCAGCAGCCACTTGGGGCAGTACAATGAGCAGTTCTTC. This translates into CASSHLGQYNEQFF.

The CDR3: CASSFLRDGANVLTF. DNA of the CDR3: TGTGCCAGCAGTTTTTTAAGGGATGGGGCCAACGTCCTGACTTTC. This chain connects TRBV28 to TRBJ2-6; D uncertain. V lost 3 bases, J lost 3 bases, and 9 bases lay in between. This CDR3 comprises 15 residues. Germline assignment: CDR1 MDHEN and CDR2 SYDVKM.

This clone was detected only a few times. The chain employs TRBV7-9 and TRBJ1-2, with D possibly being TRBD1 (5 bases). Trimming removed 2 bases at V and 0 bases at J, with 10 bases between. The germline CDR1 and CDR2 sequences are SEHNR and FQNEAQ (reference sequence). The CDR3 has 15 residues. CDR3 amino acids: CASSLSGTPNYGYTF. In nucleotides, the CDR3 is TGTGCCAGCAGCTTATCCGGGACCCCTAACTATGGCTACACCTTC.

This clone was seen a few times. This chain joins TRBV7-2 and TRBJ2-1, with 9 positions matching TRBD2. The J segment lost 5 bases and the V segment lost 5 bases, leaving 10 bases of the junction unmatched. Per germline, CDR1 SGHTA and CDR2 FQGNSA. The CDR3 covers 16 residues. In DNA, the CDR3 is TGTGCCAGCAGCCCCGTGCGGGGGGGCCCCCACAATGAGCAGTTCTTC. It specifies CASSPVRGGPHNEQFF. Variable domain in full (rest from reference TRBV7-2 and TRBJ2-1): GAGVSQSPSNKVTEKGKDVELRCDPISGHTALYWYRQSLGQGLEFLIYFQGNSAPDKSGLPSDRFSAERTGGSVSTLTIQRTQQEDSAVYLCASSPVRGGPHNEQFFGPGTRLTVL.

V usage is TRBV27 and J usage is TRBJ2-1, with a tentative D call TRBD2 (6 bases). Trimming removed 3 bases from V and 7 bases from J, with 10 bases in between. This CDR3 has 13 residues. The germline V gene encodes CDR1 MNHEY and CDR2 SMNVEV (reference sequence). CDR3 residues: CASSFRRVNEQFF. The CDR3 coding sequence is TGTGCCAGCAGTTTCCGGAGGGTTAATGAGCAGTTCTTC.

A word on this clone: A read error may account for a junction end that differs from germline. V gene TRBV7-7 combines with J gene TRBJ2-1; D perhaps matches TRBD2 (7 bases). The CDR3 is made up of 14 amino acids. Germline values: CDR1 SSHAT, CDR2 FNYEAQ (reference sequence). The CDR3: CASTLGGPGNEQFF. Here the CDR3 DNA reads TGTGCTAGCACTCTCGGGGGGCCGGGCAATGAGCAGTTCTTC.

The V gene is TRBV6-5, the J gene TRBJ1-5; 7 bases map to TRBD1. CDR1 and CDR2 (germline): MNHEY, SVGAGI. The CDR3 sequence is 14 residues long. V shed 2 bases and J 3 bases; nucleotides not matched to a gene: 1. The CDR3 sequence: CASSYQGVNQPQHF. CDR3 DNA sequence: TGTGCCAGCAGTTACCAGGGGGTCAATCAGCCCCAGCATTTT.

This clone was observed a single time. J is TRBJ2-2 and V is TRBV18; 11 positions match TRBD2. The CDR3 consists of 20 residues. Germline V gives CDR1 KGHSH, CDR2 LQKENI. Losses at the gene ends were 0 bases for V and 0 bases for J; bases not matched to a gene: 9. CDR3 in amino acids: CASSPPNVLAGAPNTGELFF. CDR3 nucleotide sequence: TGTGCCAGCTCACCACCGAATGTACTAGCGGGGGCACCGAACACCGGGGAGCTGTTTTTT. The full variable domain, completed using reference TRBV18 and TRBJ2-2, is NAGVMQNPRHLVRRRGQEARLRCSPMKGHSHVYWYRQLPEEGLKFMVYLQKENIIDESGMPKERFSAEFPKEGPSILRIQQVVRGDSAAYFCASSPPNVLAGAPNTGELFFGEGSRLTVL.

V and J are TRBV6-6 and TRBJ1-5, with D possibly being TRBD1 (5 bases). Germline V lookup: CDR1 MNHNY, CDR2 SVGAGI (reference sequence). This CDR3 contains 16 residues. Between the trimmed V and J ends, which lost 4 bases and 0 bases, there was a span of 13 bases. CDR3 DNA: TGTGCCAGCAGTTTACAGGAGCCATATAGCAATCAGCCCCAGCATTTT. Residues: CASSLQEPYSNQPQHF.

This clone was observed once. The chain uses TRBV19 and TRBJ1-1; D call uncertain. Germline CDR1 and CDR2: LNHDA and SQIVND (reference sequence). The CDR3 is made up of 13 amino acids. The V gene lost 4 bases and the J gene lost 2 bases, with 8 bases spanning the gap. CDR3 protein: CASSTRANTEAFF. The CDR3 coding sequence is TGTGCCAGTAGTACAAGGGCTAACACTGAAGCTTTCTTT.

This clone appeared a few times. This chain links TRBV25-1 with TRBJ1-2; 8 bases match TRBD1. This CDR3 is built from 14 residues. Trimming at V came to 7 bases and at J to 2 bases, leaving 6 bases not matched to a gene. The germline V gene encodes CDR1 MGHDK and CDR2 SYGVNS. The CDR3 here is CASTRTGSNYGYTF. CDR3 sequence (DNA): TGTGCCAGCACCAGGACAGGGTCAAACTATGGCTACACCTTC.

The J gene is TRBJ2-2, the V gene TRBV5-4; D perhaps matches TRBD2 (5 bases). V was pared by 5 bases and J by 0 bases, with 14 bases between. CDR1 SGHNT and CDR2 YYREEE come from the germline V gene (reference sequence). This CDR3 comprises 16 residues. This CDR3 reads CASSLGGLTNTGELFF. For the CDR3, the DNA is TGTGCCAGCAGTTTAGGAGGTCTGACGAACACCGGGGAGCTGTTTTTT.

The rearrangement uses TRBV6-1 and TRBJ1-2, with D tentatively TRBD1 (5 bases). Germline V gene data show CDR1 as MNHNS and CDR2 as SASEGT. The ends were cut back, 0 bases at V and 3 bases at J, with 11 bases in the middle. The CDR3 is 15 residues long. This chain's CDR3 is CASSEAHGGYYGYTF. As DNA, the CDR3 is TGTGCCAGCAGTGAAGCGCACGGGGGTTACTATGGCTACACCTTC.

The V call is TRBV29-1, the J call TRBJ2-1; a weak D match, TRBD1 (6 bases). Trimming removed 4 bases at V and 3 bases at J, with 10 bases between. Germline-derived CDR1 and CDR2 are SQVTM and ANQGSEA. The CDR3 runs to 13 residues. Written as DNA, the CDR3 is TGCAGCGTTGGAGGACAGAGCTACAATGAGCAGTTCTTC. Translated: CSVGGQSYNEQFF.

The V and J genes are TRBV6-6 and TRBJ1-1; D not resolved. The CDR3 contains 15 residues. Trimming shortened V by 6 bases and J by 2 bases, and 16 bases separated the two germline ends. Germline CDR1 reads MNHNY; CDR2 reads SVGAGI (reference sequence). The CDR3, as DNA: TGTGCCAGCAGCCTGTTCTTGGGAGGAAACACTGAAGCTTTCTTT. Encoded protein: CASSLFLGGNTEAFF.

The chain couples TRBV4-1 to TRBJ2-1; D may be TRBD1 (6 bases). The CDR3 contains 16 residues. V was cut by 0 bases and J by 4 bases, with 13 bases left in between. The germline gives CDR1 MGHRA, CDR2 YSYEKL. The CDR3 is CASSQERGGHYNEQFF. The CDR3 DNA is TGCGCCAGCAGCCAAGAGCGAGGGGGACATTACAATGAGCAGTTCTTC.

The V and J genes are TRBV28 and TRBJ2-7; weak D call: TRBD1 (5 bases). The CDR3 is made up of 14 amino acids. V was shortened by 5 bases and J by 0 bases, with 11 bases between the two germline ends. Germline V gene sequence: CDR1 MDHEN, CDR2 SYDVKM. CDR3 protein: CASSAVGASYEQYF. DNA of the CDR3: TGTGCCAGCAGTGCAGTTGGGGCCTCCTACGAGCAGTACTTC.

The chain carries TRBV14 and TRBJ2-5, with 9 bases matching TRBD2. The CDR3 sequence is 15 residues long. CDR1 and CDR2 (germline): SGHDN, FVKESK. V lost 5 bases, J lost 2 bases, and 6 bases stayed unmatched. CDR3: CASSASAGGQETQYF. In nucleotides, the CDR3 is TGTGCCAGCAGCGCCAGCGCGGGGGGGCAAGAGACCCAGTACTTC.

This chain links TRBV19 with TRBJ1-1; TRBD1 is a possible D gene (5 bases). Germline V gives CDR1 LNHDA, CDR2 SQIVND (reference sequence). The CDR3 contains 14 residues. Trimming pared 1 base from V and 5 bases from J, leaving 11 bases between. The CDR3 region is CASSIAPGRTEAFF. CDR3 sequence (DNA): TGTGCCAGTAGTATAGCCCCAGGGAGAACTGAAGCTTTCTTT.

The rearrangement links TRBV6-5 to TRBJ2-1; possibly TRBD1 for D (6 bases). The CDR3 length is 15 residues. The V gene lost 7 bases and the J gene lost 2 bases, with 15 bases spanning the gap. Looked up from germline, CDR1 is MNHEY and CDR2 is SVGAGI. CDR3 protein: CASTADSSTYNEQFF. DNA of the CDR3: TGTGCCAGCACCGCGGACAGCAGCACCTACAATGAGCAGTTCTTC.

The chain joins TRBV5-6 to TRBJ1-3; D might be TRBD1 (5 bases). The germline V gene encodes CDR1 SGHDT and CDR2 YYEEEE. This CDR3 spans 14 amino acids. V lost 4 bases and J lost 1, with 9 bases in between. In DNA form, the CDR3 reads TGTGCCAGCAGCCAACAGGTATCTGGAAACACCATATATTTT. Translated: CASSQQVSGNTIYF.

This rearrangement joins TRBV7-2 to TRBJ1-2; 7 nucleotides align to TRBD1. CDR3 length: 14 amino acids. Germline loops: CDR1 SGHTA, CDR2 FQGNSA. Trimming took 3 bases from V and 7 from J; bases not matched to a gene: 8. The CDR3 loop reads CASSFMGGQLGYTF. The CDR3 DNA follows: TGTGCCAGCAGCTTTATGGGGGGACAGCTTGGCTACACCTTC.

The genes are TRBV10-3 and TRBJ1-2; D possibly corresponds to TRBD1 (6 bases). Germline V gene data show CDR1 as ENHRY and CDR2 as SYGVKD. The ends were cut back, 0 bases at V and 4 bases at J, with 12 bases in the middle. The CDR3 totals 15 residues. The CDR3 spells CAISESGGAGYGYTF. Here the CDR3 DNA reads TGTGCCATCAGTGAGTCGGGGGGCGCGGGCTATGGCTACACCTTC.

In DNA, the CDR3 is TGTGCCAGCAGCTTAACAGGAAAGATGAACACTGAAGCTTTCTTT. It encodes CASSLTGKMNTEAFF. V gene TRBV7-3 combines with J gene TRBJ1-1; D gene unclear. The germline CDR1 and CDR2 sequences are SGHTA and FQGTGA. This CDR3 is built from 15 residues. Between the trimmed V and J ends, which lost 0 bases and 0 bases, there was a span of 8 bases.

V gene TRBV5-1 combines with J gene TRBJ2-6; no reliable D call. This CDR3 is 14 amino acids long. V was trimmed by 4 bases and J by 1 base, leaving 6 bases between them. Germline V gene data show CDR1 as SGHRS and CDR2 as YFSETQ. The CDR3 DNA sequence: TGCGCCAGCAGCGCCTCGTCTGGGGCCAACGTCCTGACTTTC. Amino acid sequence: CASSASSGANVLTF. Complete variable domain (other parts from reference TRBV5-1 and TRBJ2-6): KAGVTQTPRYLIKTRGQQVTLSCSPISGHRSVSWYQQTPGQGLQFLFEYFSETQRNKGNFPGRFSGRQFSNSRSEMNVSTLELGDSALYLCASSASSGANVLTFGAGSRLTVL.

The V and J genes are TRBV10-3 and TRBJ1-1; possibly TRBD1 for D (5 bases). Germline assignment: CDR1 ENHRY and CDR2 SYGVKD. V was shortened by 10 bases and J by 3 bases, with 18 bases between the two germline ends. The CDR3 is 14 amino acids. For the CDR3, the DNA is TGTGCCACTCGGGACGCCGAAGGGGACACTGAAGCTTTCTTT. Amino acid sequence: CATRDAEGDTEAFF.

This clone was picked up a small number of times. The CDR3 DNA reads as TGTGCCAGCAGTGAAAGGGTGACTCCAACTGAAGCTTTCTTT. Amino acids: CASSERVTPTEAFF. This rearrangement joins TRBV6-1 to TRBJ1-1; D remains ambiguous. Trimming stripped 2 bases from V and 5 bases from J, with 12 bases between. This CDR3 is 14 amino acids long. Germline V CDR1 and CDR2: MNHNS, SASEGT.

The chain joins TRBV18 to TRBJ1-1, with 7 bases fitting TRBD1. The J segment lost 1 base and the V segment lost 3 bases, leaving 5 bases of the junction unmatched. CDR1 is KGHSH, CDR2 LQKENI, per germline. The CDR3 length is 15 residues. The CDR3 nucleotides read TGTGCCAGCTCACCTGCCGACAGGGCGAACACTGAAGCTTTCTTT. Protein: CASSPADRANTEAFF. The variable domain in full, completed from reference TRBV18 and TRBJ1-1, reads NAGVMQNPRHLVRRRGQEARLRCSPMKGHSHVYWYRQLPEEGLKFMVYLQKENIIDESGMPKERFSAEFPKEGPSILRIQQVVRGDSAAYFCASSPADRANTEAFFGQGTRLTVV.

CDR3 DNA: TGTGCCAGCTCACCAACGTTTGGGGACTCGGATGGCTACACCTTC. It codes for CASSPTFGDSDGYTF. The rearrangement links TRBV18 to TRBJ1-2, with TRBD1 as a possible D gene (5 bases). Germline loops: CDR1 KGHSH, CDR2 LQKENI. This CDR3 comprises 15 residues. Trimming removed 2 bases at V and 6 bases at J, with 16 bases between.